Sequencing of this T cell receptor (beta chain) was carried out in a study of radiation and T cells in renal cell carcinoma. Study-wide results and limits: No pretreatment tumor biopsies were available for baseline clonotypes.

Sequencing used immunoSEQ multiplex PCR; TCRdb keeps in-frame clones, though not all of them. The profile shows just under 150,000 clones, less than 90% of them singletons. Sample time point: blood 4 weeks post-SBRT, at nephrectomy. The treatment here: 15 Gy SBRT to primary tumor, nephrectomy 4 weeks later. Clear cell pathology was present in this patient's renal cell carcinoma. The length of the CDR3 is 14 residues. Trimming removed 2 bases at V and 5 bases at J, with 14 bases between. Germline V gene data show CDR1 as SGHRS and CDR2 as YFSETQ. Details on this clone: What it binds is not known.

The starting material was blood, obtained from a patient whose treatment included radiotherapy and nephrectomy. The sequence was obtained from a woman between 50 and 59 years old with renal cell carcinoma. This chain uses TRBV5-1 with TRBJ2-7; a weak D match, TRBD2 (6 bases). The CDR3 DNA sequence: TGCGCCAGCAGCTTTCGCAGGGAGGCCGACGAGCAGTACTTC. Translated, it gives CASSFRREADEQYF.